The entry below describes one TCR beta chain. As yet, its antigen is unknown. TCRdb fed the RACE reads into MiXCR, producing one record per CDR3 protein. The sample comprises about 100,000 distinct CDR3 sequences, 10% to 12% of which are singletons, and roughly 3% rests with the top ten. These data belong to a study of human T cells and chemical hapten exposure. Study details: The use of 2% DPC on around 2 cm by around 2 cm of upper inner arm skin constituted sensitization. Patients, largely female, had alopecia areata, totalis or universalis.

Regarding the study as a whole: TCRs whose frequency exceeded 1 in 1000 remained the same following DPC sensitization.

Described time point: patch test 2, 6 weeks after DPC sensitization. Sample treatment: therapeutic diphenylcyclopropenone sensitization with weekly scalp DPC. Blood was drawn before each patch test was applied. The CDR3 spans 16 residues. Germline loops: CDR1 MDHEN, CDR2 SYDVKM. Trimming stripped 5 bases from V and 4 bases from J, with 19 bases between. The starting material was whole blood, obtained in connection with sensitization to the hapten diphenylcyclopropenone (DPC). The genes are TRBV28 and TRBJ2-3; D might be TRBD1 or TRBD2, each matching 5 bases. The sequence was collected from a woman in her thirties or forties with alopecia areata. Some clones in this sample may be carry-over from other donors' samples. Written as DNA, the CDR3 is TGTGCCAGCAGTGAGGTTAGGGGCCTCGGGGCAGATACGCAGTATTTT. Protein: CASSEVRGLGADTQYF.